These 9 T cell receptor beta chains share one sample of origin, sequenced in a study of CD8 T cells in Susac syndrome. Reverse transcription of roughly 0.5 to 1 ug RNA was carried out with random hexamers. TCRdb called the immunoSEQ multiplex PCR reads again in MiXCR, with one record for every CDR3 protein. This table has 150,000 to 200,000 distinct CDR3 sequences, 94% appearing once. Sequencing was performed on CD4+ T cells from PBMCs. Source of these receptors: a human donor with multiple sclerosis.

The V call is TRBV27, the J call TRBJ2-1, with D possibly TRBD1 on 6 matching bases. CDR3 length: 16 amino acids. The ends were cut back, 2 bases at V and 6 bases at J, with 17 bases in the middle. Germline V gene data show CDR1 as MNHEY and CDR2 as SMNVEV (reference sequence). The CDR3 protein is CASSLLIQGQFNEQFF. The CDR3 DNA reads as TGTGCCAGCAGTTTACTCATCCAGGGGCAGTTCAATGAGCAGTTCTTC.

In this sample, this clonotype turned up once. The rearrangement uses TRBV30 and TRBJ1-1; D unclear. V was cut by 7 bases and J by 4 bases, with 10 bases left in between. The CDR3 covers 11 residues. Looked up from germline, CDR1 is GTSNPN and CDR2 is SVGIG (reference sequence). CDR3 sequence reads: CAYSPGTEAFF. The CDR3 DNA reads TGTGCCTATTCGCCGGGCACTGAAGCTTTCTTT.

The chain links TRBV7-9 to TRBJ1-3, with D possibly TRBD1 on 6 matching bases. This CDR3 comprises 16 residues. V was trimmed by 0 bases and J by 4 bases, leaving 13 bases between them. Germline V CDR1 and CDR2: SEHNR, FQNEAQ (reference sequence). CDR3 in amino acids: CASSLAFGRGGNTIYF. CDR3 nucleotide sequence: TGTGCCAGCAGCTTAGCGTTCGGCAGGGGAGGAAACACCATATATTTT.

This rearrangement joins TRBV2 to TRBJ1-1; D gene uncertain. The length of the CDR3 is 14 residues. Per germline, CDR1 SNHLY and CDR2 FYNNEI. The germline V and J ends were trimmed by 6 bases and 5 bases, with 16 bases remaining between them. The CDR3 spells CASSAETSGTEAFF. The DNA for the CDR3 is TGTGCCAGCAGCGCCGAGACATCGGGAACTGAAGCTTTCTTT.

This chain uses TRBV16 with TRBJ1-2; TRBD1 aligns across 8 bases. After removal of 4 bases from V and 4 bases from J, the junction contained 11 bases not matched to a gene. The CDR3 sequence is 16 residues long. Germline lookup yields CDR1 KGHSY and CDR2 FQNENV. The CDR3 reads CASSLPGAGGSYGYTF. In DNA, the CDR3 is TGTGCCAGCAGCCTCCCCGGCGCAGGGGGCTCCTATGGCTACACCTTC.

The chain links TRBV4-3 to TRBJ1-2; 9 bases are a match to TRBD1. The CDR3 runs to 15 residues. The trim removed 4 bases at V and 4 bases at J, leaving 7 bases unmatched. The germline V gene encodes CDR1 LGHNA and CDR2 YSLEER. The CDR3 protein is CASSPPGQGSYGYTF. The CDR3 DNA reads TGCGCCAGCAGCCCTCCTGGACAGGGGAGCTATGGCTACACCTTC.

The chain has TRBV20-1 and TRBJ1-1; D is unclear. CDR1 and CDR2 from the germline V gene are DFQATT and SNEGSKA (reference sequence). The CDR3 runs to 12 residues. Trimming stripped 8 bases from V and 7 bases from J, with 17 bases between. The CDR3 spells CSTPRIAGEAFF. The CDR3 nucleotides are TGCAGTACACCGAGGATAGCGGGTGAAGCTTTCTTT.

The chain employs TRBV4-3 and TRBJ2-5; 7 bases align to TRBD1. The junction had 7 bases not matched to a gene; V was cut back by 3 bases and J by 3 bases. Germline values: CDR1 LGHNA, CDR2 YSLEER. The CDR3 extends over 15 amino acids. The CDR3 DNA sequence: TGCGCCAGCAGCCACACGGGACAGACTAAAGAGACCCAGTACTTC. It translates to CASSHTGQTKETQYF.

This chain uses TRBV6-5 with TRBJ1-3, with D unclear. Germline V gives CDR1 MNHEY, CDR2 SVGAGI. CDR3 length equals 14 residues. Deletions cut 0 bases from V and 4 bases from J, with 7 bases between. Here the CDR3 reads CASSYSSPGNTIYF. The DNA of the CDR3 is TGTGCCAGCAGTTACTCGTCCCCAGGAAACACCATATATTTT.